Reported below is one T cell receptor (beta chain). The data were obtained in a study of blood T cell repertoires in COVID-19. Trimming took off 1 base at V and 11 bases at J, with 11 bases between the two ends. CDR1 is LGHNT, CDR2 FRNRAP, per germline. The CDR3 contains 12 residues. Study processing details: Amplifying reference gene primers gave estimates of nucleated cell counts. The data were produced by immunoSEQ multiplex PCR, yet TCRdb's version contains in-frame clones alone and is incomplete. That table gives V, J and clone size, and the DNA gave D and trimming. Of fewer than 30,000 clones listed, more than 90% were seen once; the top ten hold about 7.3%.

The sequenced sample was peripheral blood. The chain carries TRBV12-5 and TRBJ1-1; D might be TRBD1 (6 bases). This clonotype was obtained from a human donor in a cohort sampled during active COVID-19. CDR3 amino acids: CASGLETGWAFF. The CDR3 coding sequence is TGTGCTAGTGGTTTGGAAACAGGGTGGGCTTTCTTT.